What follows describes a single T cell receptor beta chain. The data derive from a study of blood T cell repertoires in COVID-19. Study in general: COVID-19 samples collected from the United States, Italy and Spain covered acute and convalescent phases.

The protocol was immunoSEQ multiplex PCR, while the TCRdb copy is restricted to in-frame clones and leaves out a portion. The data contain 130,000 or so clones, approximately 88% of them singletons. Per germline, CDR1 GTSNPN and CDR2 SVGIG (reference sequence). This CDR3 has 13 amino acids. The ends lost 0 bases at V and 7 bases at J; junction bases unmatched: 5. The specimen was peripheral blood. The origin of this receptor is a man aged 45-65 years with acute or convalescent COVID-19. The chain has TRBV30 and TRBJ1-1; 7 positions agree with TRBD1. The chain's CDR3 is CAWSVRQGVEAFF. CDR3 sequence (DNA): TGTGCCTGGAGTGTACGGCAGGGGGTTGAAGCTTTCTTT.